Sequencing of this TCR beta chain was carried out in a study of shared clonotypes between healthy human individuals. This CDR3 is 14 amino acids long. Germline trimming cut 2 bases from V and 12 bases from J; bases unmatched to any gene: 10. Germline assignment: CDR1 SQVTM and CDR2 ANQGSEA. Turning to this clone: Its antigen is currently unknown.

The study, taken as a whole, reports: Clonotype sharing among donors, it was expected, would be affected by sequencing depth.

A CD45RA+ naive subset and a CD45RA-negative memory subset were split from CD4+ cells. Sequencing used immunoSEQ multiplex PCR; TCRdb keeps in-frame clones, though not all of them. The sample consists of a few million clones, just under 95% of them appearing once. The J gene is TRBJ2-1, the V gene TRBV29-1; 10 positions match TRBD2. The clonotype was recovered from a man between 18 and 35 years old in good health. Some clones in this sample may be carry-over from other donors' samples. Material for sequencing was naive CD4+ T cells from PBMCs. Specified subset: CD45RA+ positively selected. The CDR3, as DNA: TGCAGCGTTGAACGACTAGCGGGCCGGGTTGGGCAGTTCTTC. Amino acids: CSVERLAGRVGQFF.